What follows are 5 T cell receptor beta chains derived from one specimen sequenced in a study of blood T cell repertoires in COVID-19. Generated by immunoSEQ multiplex PCR, the TCRdb table keeps only in-frame clones and is missing some. Among 180,000 or so clones, about 88% were seen once, and the ten largest hold roughly 0.77%. The sample taken for sequencing was PBMCs or T cells enriched from blood (not recorded which). These receptors all stem from a woman between 18 and 30 years old who had recovered from COVID-19.

J is TRBJ1-4 and V is TRBV4-1; TRBD1 matches 11 bases. The CDR3 consists of 18 residues. Trimming cost V 4 bases and J 3 bases; bases outside gene matches: 10. Germline V lookup: CDR1 MGHRA, CDR2 YSYEKL. This chain's CDR3 is CASSRWTGGLGANEKLFF. The CDR3, as DNA: TGCGCCAGCAGCCGGTGGACAGGGGGCCTCGGGGCTAATGAAAAACTGTTTTTT.

The gene calls are TRBV4-1 and TRBJ1-6; TRBD1 matches at 9 bases. This CDR3 is built from 16 residues. Germline values: CDR1 MGHRA, CDR2 YSYEKL. The V gene end was trimmed by 3 bases and the J gene end by 6 bases; junction bases not matched to a gene: 6. This chain's CDR3 is CASSHPTGGVNSPLHF. The DNA of the CDR3 is TGCGCCAGCAGCCACCCGACAGGGGGTGTTAATTCACCCCTCCACTTT.

This clone was counted between two and nine times. The chain carries TRBV10-3 and TRBJ2-7, with a weak D call TRBD1 (5 bases). CDR1 is ENHRY, CDR2 SYGVKD, per germline. This CDR3 region has 13 residues. V lost 3 bases to trimming and J lost 8 bases, with 14 bases between them. The DNA for the CDR3 is TGTGCCATCAGTGACGGGCAGGGTTGGAAGCAGTACTTC. It encodes CAISDGQGWKQYF.

The rearrangement joins TRBV23-1 to TRBJ2-3; 10 nucleotides align to TRBD2. TRBV23-1 is designated an ORF whose function remains uncertain. The CDR3 covers 16 residues. The junction had 14 bases not matched to a gene; V was cut back by 8 bases and J by 6 bases. The CDR3 DNA reads TGCGCCAGCTTCCTCCGGGCTAGCGGGAGCTCGGATACGCAGTATTTT. Translation: CASFLRASGSSDTQYF.

The chain has TRBV13 and TRBJ2-7; 8 nucleotides line up with TRBD1. With 5 bases clipped from V and 1 base from J, the junction kept 4 bases outside the gene matches. This CDR3 region has 14 residues. In germline, CDR1 is PRHDT, CDR2 FYEKMQ (reference sequence). CDR3 residues: CASSAGTGSYEQYF. CDR3 DNA: TGTGCCAGCAGCGCCGGGACAGGATCCTACGAGCAGTACTTC.